One and the same sample provided the 27 T cell receptor beta chains below, sequenced in a study of CXCR3-negative and CXCR3-positive naive CD8 T cells. Study-level points and caveats: Against CXCR3-negative naive cells, CXCR3-positive naive cells showed more hydrophobic TRB CDR3s.

The authors made the TRB cDNA libraries by 5' RACE using UMI labels. TCRdb reprocessed the 5' RACE reads and reports one entry per CDR3 protein, with no DNA. This sample's clone table lists about 98,000 distinct CDR3 sequences. These receptors lack a known antigen. Sequencing was done on a sample of naive CXCR3+ CD8+ T cells from blood. Specified subset: CD45RO-CCR7+CD27+CD95- naive CD8+ T cells expressing CXCR3 (TNR3+). The receptors shown here come from a human donor in good health. Some clones in this sample may be carry-over from other donors' samples.

The rearrangement joins TRBV4-3 to TRBJ1-2. Germline V gene lookup returns CDR1 LGHNA and CDR2 YSLEER. The CDR3 length is 14 residues. The CDR3: CASSQGRVGYGYTF.

The J gene is TRBJ2-7, the V gene TRBV20-1. Germline V gives CDR1 DFQATT, CDR2 SNEGSKA (reference sequence). This CDR3 has 14 amino acids. CDR3 loop: CSAREEGFGWEQYF.

The rearrangement uses TRBV4-1 and TRBJ2-7; as DNA is missing, the TRBD1 call by TCRdb cannot be tested. This CDR3 is built from 13 residues. Germline V gene lookup returns CDR1 MGHRA and CDR2 YSYEKL. The CDR3 loop reads CASSQGTEDEQYF.

This rearrangement joins TRBV4-3 to TRBJ2-1; TCRdb's assignment of TRBD2 cannot be checked, as there is no DNA. This CDR3 is built from 15 residues. Germline loops: CDR1 LGHNA, CDR2 YSLEER. CDR3 sequence reads: CASSQVSGGYNEQFF.

This chain links TRBV19 with TRBJ2-2; TCRdb picks TRBD1, but there is no DNA to check that call. Per germline, CDR1 LNHDA and CDR2 SQIVND (reference sequence). CDR3 length: 15 amino acids. The CDR3 reads CASLLGGPVTGELFF. The full variable domain, rest sourced from reference TRBV19 and TRBJ2-2, is DGGITQSPKYLFRKEGQNVTLSCEQNLNHDAMYWYRQDPGQGLRLIYYSQIVNDFQKGDIAEGYSVSREKKESFPLTVTSAQKNPTAFYLCASLLGGPVTGELFFGEGSRLTVL.

The V and J genes are TRBV4-1 and TRBJ2-7; TCRdb's D gene call, TRBD1, goes unchecked for lack of DNA. From germline, CDR1 is MGHRA and CDR2 YSYEKL. The CDR3 loop spans 14 amino acids. CDR3 sequence reads: CASSRMTGDDEQYF.

The V gene is TRBV29-1, the J gene TRBJ2-7; TCRdb selects TRBD1, and the lack of DNA leaves this call unchecked. The CDR3 has 15 amino acids. Germline V gene sequence: CDR1 SQVTM, CDR2 ANQGSEA. CDR3 loop: CSVESGTGSSGEQYF.

This rearrangement joins TRBV7-9 to TRBJ2-7; TCRdb selects TRBD1, and the lack of DNA leaves this call unchecked. CDR1 and CDR2 (germline): SEHNR, FQNEAQ (reference sequence). The CDR3 totals 15 residues. The CDR3 reads CASSLLGTGDYEQYF.

V gene TRBV27 combines with J gene TRBJ2-7; with no DNA, the TCRdb D assignment of TRBD2 cannot be verified. Germline loops: CDR1 MNHEY, CDR2 SMNVEV (reference sequence). CDR3 size: 14 residues. This CDR3 is CATSSPGLDYEQYF.

The chain combines TRBV7-2 with TRBJ2-7; TCRdb's D call, TRBD1, is unchecked because there is no DNA. CDR1 SGHTA and CDR2 FQGNSA come from the germline V gene. This CDR3 comprises 16 residues. This CDR3 reads CASRPDRGWVSYEQYF.

The chain uses TRBV30 and TRBJ2-2; TCRdb's assignment of TRBD1 cannot be checked, as there is no DNA. The CDR3 spans 13 residues. CDR1 GTSNPN and CDR2 SVGIG come from the germline V gene (reference sequence). The CDR3 region is CAWSTSGAGELFF.

The V call is TRBV29-1, the J call TRBJ2-5. From germline, CDR1 is SQVTM and CDR2 ANQGSEA. This CDR3 comprises 14 residues. CDR3 loop: CSVDQKMHQETQYF.

The chain recombines TRBV12-3 or TRBV12-4 with TRBJ2-7; TCRdb names TRBD1, which stays unverified in the absence of DNA. The CDR3 covers 14 residues. The CDR3 here is CASSLGGGHFEQYF.

V gene TRBV10-2 combines with J gene TRBJ2-5. Germline CDR1 WSHSY, CDR2 SAAADI. This CDR3 has 15 residues. The CDR3: CASSESRSSLQTQYF.

The V gene is TRBV11-2, the J gene TRBJ2-3; TCRdb picks TRBD1, but there is no DNA to check that call. This CDR3 is built from 17 residues. Germline CDR1 SGHAT, CDR2 FQNNGV. CDR3 residues: CASSLEPSGRGTDTQYF.

The genes are TRBV5-1 and TRBJ2-7; TCRdb's assignment of TRBD1 cannot be checked, as there is no DNA. The CDR3 has 14 amino acids. Germline values: CDR1 SGHRS, CDR2 YFSETQ. This CDR3 is CASSLVPSSYEQYF.

This CDR3 is CASSYSRGPPDNTGELFF. V is TRBV6-8 and J is TRBJ2-2; TCRdb picks TRBD2, but there is no DNA to check that call. The CDR3 contains 18 residues. Germline CDR1 and CDR2: MNHGY and SAAAGT.

The chain couples TRBV11-2 to TRBJ2-1; absent DNA, TCRdb's TRBD1 call cannot be checked. Looked up from germline, CDR1 is SGHAT and CDR2 is FQNNGV. The CDR3 loop spans 14 amino acids. CDR3 in amino acids: CASTPGQVYNEQFF.

J is TRBJ2-1 and V is TRBV29-1. The CDR3 loop spans 14 amino acids. Per the germline V gene, CDR1 is SQVTM and CDR2 is ANQGSEA. The CDR3 loop is CSVAAGALYNEQFF.

The CDR3 loop is CASSQGQGGYGYTF. V usage is TRBV14 and J usage is TRBJ1-2; the D call of TRBD1 rests on TCRdb alone, since no DNA is present to check it. The CDR3 consists of 14 residues. Germline-derived CDR1 and CDR2 are SGHDN and FVKESK.

The chain combines TRBV5-1 with TRBJ2-2; TCRdb outputs TRBD2, but without DNA this stays unchecked. Per the germline V gene, CDR1 is SGHRS and CDR2 is YFSETQ. The CDR3 totals 17 residues. CDR3 region: CASSPELAGSDTGELFF.

The chain couples TRBV7-9 to TRBJ2-5. The CDR3 is 14 residues long. Looked up from germline, CDR1 is SEHNR and CDR2 is FQNEAQ (reference sequence). The CDR3 sequence: CASSLVPYQETQYF. The full variable domain, in which reference TRBV7-9 and TRBJ2-5 provide the parts outside the CDR3, is DTGVSQNPRHKITKRGQNVTFRCDPISEHNRLYWYRQTLGQGPEFLTYFQNEAQLEKSRLLSDRFSAERPKGSFSTLEIQRTEQGDSAMYLCASSLVPYQETQYFGPGTRLLVL.

The rearrangement joins TRBV18 to TRBJ1-1; TCRdb's D call, TRBD1, is unchecked because there is no DNA. Germline values: CDR1 KGHSH, CDR2 LQKENI. This CDR3 has 14 residues. The CDR3 sequence: CASSPGGVNTEAFF.

The genes are TRBV29-1 and TRBJ2-3; TCRdb returns TRBD1, unconfirmable since there is no DNA. Germline V lookup: CDR1 SQVTM, CDR2 ANQGSEA. This CDR3 region has 16 residues. CDR3 residues: CSAAPGLSPGTDTQYF.

V and J are TRBV7-6 and TRBJ2-7; TCRdb's D gene call, TRBD1, goes unchecked for lack of DNA. Germline lookup yields CDR1 SGHVS and CDR2 FNYEAQ. The CDR3 is made up of 16 amino acids. CDR3: CASSLSTGQGSYEQYF.

V is TRBV4-2 and J is TRBJ1-1; the TRBD1 assignment by TCRdb is unverifiable without DNA. The length of the CDR3 is 15 residues. CDR1 is LGHNA and CDR2 is YNFKEQ in the germline V gene. CDR3 protein: CASSPRGVQNTEAFF.

CDR3 amino acids: CATRGESRNEQFF. V and J are TRBV12-5 and TRBJ2-1; TCRdb's D call, TRBD1, is unchecked because there is no DNA. The CDR3 totals 13 residues. Germline CDR1 is LGHNT and CDR2 is FRNRAP. The variable domain in full, completed from reference TRBV12-5 and TRBJ2-1, reads DARVTQTPRHKVTEMGQEVTMRCQPILGHNTVFWYRQTMMQGLELLAYFRNRAPLDDSGMPKDRFSAEMPDATLATLKIQPSEPRDSAVYFCATRGESRNEQFFGPGTRLTVL.